The TCR beta chain under discussion was sequenced for a study of cytomegalovirus exposure and HLA in healthy donors. The CDR3 has 16 residues. The PCR used 60 Vbeta and 13 Jbeta primers. The protocol was immunoSEQ multiplex PCR, while the TCRdb copy is restricted to in-frame clones and leaves out a portion. The sample yields about 130,000 clones, around 80% seen once. In this sample, this clone turned up once. Its antigen is not known. Regarding the study as a whole: Later analysis identified about 18,000 TCR beta sequences associated with HLA alleles, using a false discovery rate threshold of 0.05. The authors later found HLA-associated TCR beta chains more clonally expanded than equally common others. Reports indicated that the classifier achieved high specificity and sensitivity in diagnosing cytomegalovirus status.

Sequencing used PBMCs. The chain employs TRBV21-1 and TRBJ2-7; the table names TRBD1, a call not compared with the DNA. TRBV21-1 is a documented pseudogene. This receptor was taken from a woman in her forties in good health and CMV-seronegative. This CDR3 is CASRRLKGQRLYEQYF. DNA of the CDR3: TGTGCCAGCAGGCGCCTAAAGGGGCAGAGACTCTACGAGCAGTACTTC.